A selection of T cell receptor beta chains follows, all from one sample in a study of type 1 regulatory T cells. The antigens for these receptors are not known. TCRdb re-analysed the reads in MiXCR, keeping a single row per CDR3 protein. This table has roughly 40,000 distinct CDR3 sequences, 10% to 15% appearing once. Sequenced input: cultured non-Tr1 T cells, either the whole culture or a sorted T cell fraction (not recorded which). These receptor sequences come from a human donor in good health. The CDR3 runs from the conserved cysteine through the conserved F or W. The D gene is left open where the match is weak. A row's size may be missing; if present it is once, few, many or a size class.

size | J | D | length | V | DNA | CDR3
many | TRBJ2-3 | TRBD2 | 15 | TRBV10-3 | TGTGCCATCAGTGTGGCTAGCGGGAGCTCAGATACGCAGTATTTT | CAISVASGSSDTQYF
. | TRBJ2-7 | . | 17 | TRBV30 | TGTGCCTGGAAAAGGGTCGGGTTTGGTTCGGCGGACTACGAGCAGTACTTC | CAWKRVGFGSADYEQYF
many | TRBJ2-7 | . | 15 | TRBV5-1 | TGCGCCAGCAGCTTGGTGGCGGGTGCCACCTACGAGCAGTACTTC | CASSLVAGATYEQYF
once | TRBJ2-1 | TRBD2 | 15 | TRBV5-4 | TGTGCCAGCAGCTCGGCTCTAGCGGGTAGCAATGAGCAGTTCTTC | CASSSALAGSNEQFF
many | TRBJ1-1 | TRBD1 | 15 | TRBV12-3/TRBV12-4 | TGTGCCAGCAGTTTGATGGGACAGGGGTGGACTGAAGCTTTCTTT | CASSLMGQGWTEAFF
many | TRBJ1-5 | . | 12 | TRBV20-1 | TGCAGTGCTAGGTCAGGGGATCAGCCCCAGCATTTT | CSARSGDQPQHF
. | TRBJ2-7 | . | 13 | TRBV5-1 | TGCGCCAGCAGCTTGCGACAGCCCTACGAGCAGTACTTC | CASSLRQPYEQYF
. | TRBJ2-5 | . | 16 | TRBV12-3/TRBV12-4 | TGTGCCAGCAGTCAGCCTGACGGCGACTTTGGAAAGACCCAGTACTTC | CASSQPDGDFGKTQYF
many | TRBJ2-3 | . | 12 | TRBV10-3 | TGTGCCATCAGTGAGGGACCAGATACGCAGTATTTT | CAISEGPDTQYF
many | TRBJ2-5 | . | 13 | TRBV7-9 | TGTGCCAGCAGATCCAGGAGGGGGGAGACCCAGTACTTC | CASRSRRGETQYF
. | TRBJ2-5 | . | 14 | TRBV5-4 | TGTGCCAGCAGCCCTCACCAGGGAAAGGAGACCCAGTACTTC | CASSPHQGKETQYF
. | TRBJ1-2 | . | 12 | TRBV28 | TGTGCCAGCAGTTGGGGGAAAGGAGGCTACACCTTC | CASSWGKGGYTF
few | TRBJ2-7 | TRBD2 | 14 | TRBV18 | TGTGCCAGCTCACCTACGACTAGCGGGAGCGAGCAGTACTTC | CASSPTTSGSEQYF
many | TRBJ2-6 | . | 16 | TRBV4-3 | TGCGCCAGCAGCCCAACGTGGGGGACCGGGGCCAACGTCCTGACTTTC | CASSPTWGTGANVLTF